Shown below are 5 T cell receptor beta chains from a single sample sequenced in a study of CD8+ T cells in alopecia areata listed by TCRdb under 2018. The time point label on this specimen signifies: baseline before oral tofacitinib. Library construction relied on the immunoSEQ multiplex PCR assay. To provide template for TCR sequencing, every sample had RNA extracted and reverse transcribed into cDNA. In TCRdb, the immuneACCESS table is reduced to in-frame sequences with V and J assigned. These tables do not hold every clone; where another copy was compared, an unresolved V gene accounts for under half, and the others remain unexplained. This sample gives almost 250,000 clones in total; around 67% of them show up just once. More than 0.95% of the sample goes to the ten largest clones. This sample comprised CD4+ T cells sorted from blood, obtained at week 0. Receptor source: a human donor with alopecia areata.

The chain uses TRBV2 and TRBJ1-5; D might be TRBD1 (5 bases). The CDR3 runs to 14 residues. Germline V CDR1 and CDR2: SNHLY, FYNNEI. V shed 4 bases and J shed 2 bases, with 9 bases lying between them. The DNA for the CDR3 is TGTGCCAGCAGTGGACAGTATGGCAATCAGCCCCAGCATTTT. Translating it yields CASSGQYGNQPQHF.

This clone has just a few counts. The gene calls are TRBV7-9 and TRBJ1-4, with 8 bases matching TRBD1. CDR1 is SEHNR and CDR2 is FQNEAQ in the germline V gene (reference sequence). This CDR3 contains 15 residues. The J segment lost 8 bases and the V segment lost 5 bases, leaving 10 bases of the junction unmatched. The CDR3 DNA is TGTGCCAGCAGCCCCCGACAGGGGAGAACGGAAAAACTGTTTTTT. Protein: CASSPRQGRTEKLFF. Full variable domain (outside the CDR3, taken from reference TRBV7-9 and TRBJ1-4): DTGVSQNPRHKITKRGQNVTFRCDPISEHNRLYWYRQTLGQGPEFLTYFQNEAQLEKSRLLSDRFSAERPKGSFSTLEIQRTEQGDSAMYLCASSPRQGRTEKLFFGSGTQLSVL.

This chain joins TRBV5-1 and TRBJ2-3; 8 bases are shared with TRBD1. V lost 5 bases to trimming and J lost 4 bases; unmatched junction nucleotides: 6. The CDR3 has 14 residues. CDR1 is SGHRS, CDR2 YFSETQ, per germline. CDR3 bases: TGCGCCAGCAGTTCGGACAGGGTTCCAGATACGCAGTATTTT. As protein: CASSSDRVPDTQYF.

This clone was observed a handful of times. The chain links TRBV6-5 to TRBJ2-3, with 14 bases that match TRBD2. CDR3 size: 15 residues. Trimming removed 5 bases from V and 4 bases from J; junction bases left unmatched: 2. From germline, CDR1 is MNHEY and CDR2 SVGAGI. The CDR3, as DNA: TGTGCCAGCAGTAAGACTAGCGGGGGGGCAGATACGCAGTATTTT. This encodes CASSKTSGGADTQYF.

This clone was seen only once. CDR3 bases: TGCAGCGTTGCACGATCTGAGGGCTACACCTTC. Translating it yields CSVARSEGYTF. The chain employs TRBV29-1 and TRBJ1-2, with unresolved D. The germline V gene encodes CDR1 SQVTM and CDR2 ANQGSEA. The length of the CDR3 is 11 residues. V lost 4 bases to trimming and J lost 8 bases, with 11 bases between them.